The TCR beta chain under discussion was sequenced for a study of regulatory T cells in long-lasting Graves disease. Across the study: Antithyroid drug exposure in newly diagnosed Graves' patients had lasted under 3 months.

About this clonotype: Its antigen is not known.

The TCR beta library used iRepertoire HTBI primers with Arm-PCR amplification of CDR3. In the source study's methods: Identified segments across samples numbered about 64 TRBV and 14 to 15 TRBJ. TCRdb analysed the multiplex PCR reads with MiXCR anew, one entry per CDR3 protein. The V and J calls and clone size are TCRdb's, not the authors'. The sample consists of approximately 350,000 distinct CDR3 sequences, about 16% of them appearing once. Study results and limitations: More public clonotypes were shared by persistent patients (about 3,000) than by new patients (roughly 870).

Germline CDR1 is SGHTA and CDR2 is FQGTGA. The germline V and J ends were trimmed by 0 bases and 5 bases, with 10 bases remaining between them. This CDR3 has 15 residues. Specified time point: newly diagnosed GD, antithyroid drugs for less than 3 months. TCR sequences were obtained from RNA taken from PBMCs. This same sample was also taken into another study, of T cells in Graves' hyperthyroidism and ophthalmopathy. That paper notes: The HTBI primer set was used in a first-round RT-PCR of the TCR CDR3.

The sample consisted of peripheral blood mononuclear cells (PBMCs), taken at new diagnosis, from a patient treated with antithyroid drugs. This sequence joins TRBV7-3 and TRBJ2-2; possibly TRBD2 for D (5 bases). The receptor comes from a woman under 30 with Graves disease. CDR3 residues: CASSLTGDRTGELFF. DNA for the CDR3: TGTGCCAGCAGCTTAACGGGAGATCGAACCGGGGAGCTGTTTTTT. The variable domain in full, with the rest retrieved from reference TRBV7-3 and TRBJ2-2, is GAGVSQTPSNKVTEKGKYVELRCDPISGHTALYWYRQSLGQGPEFLIYFQGTGAADDSGLPNDRFFAVRPEGSVSTLKIQRTERGDSAVYLCASSLTGDRTGELFFGEGSRLTVL.